This TCR beta chain was captured by sequencing in a study of blood T cell repertoires in COVID-19. As for the study in general: There were acute and convalescent COVID-19 samples, and they came from the United States, Italy and Spain. From T cells, B-cell-depleted T cells, or PBMCs came the material, which was cDNA or gDNA.

The CDR3 totals 15 residues. Trimming pared 5 bases from V and 2 bases from J, leaving 15 bases between. CDR1 is MDHEN and CDR2 is SYDVKM in the germline V gene. In the source study's methods: The assay estimated nucleated cells by amplifying reference gene primers. TCRdb's table, derived via immunoSEQ multiplex PCR, lists solely in-frame clones and lacks some. V and J calls plus clone size are reproduced from that table; the DNA served to infer D and trimming. The repertoire consists of about 250,000 clones, with almost 85% occurring once and the leading ten covering 5% to 6.5%. The V call is TRBV28, the J call TRBJ2-5; possible D gene TRBD1, 6 bases. The material sequenced was peripheral blood. The source of this sequence is a man aged 45-60 years with active or convalescent COVID-19. CDR3 protein: CASSTSTGTQETQYF. For the CDR3, the DNA is TGTGCCAGCAGTACCAGTACCGGGACACAAGAGACCCAGTACTTC. The variable domain in full, with the rest retrieved from reference TRBV28 and TRBJ2-5, is DVKVTQSSRYLVKRTGEKVFLECVQDMDHENMFWYRQDPGLGLRLIYFSYDVKMKEKGDIPEGYSVSREKKERFSLILESASTNQTSMYLCASSTSTGTQETQYFGPGTRLLVL.